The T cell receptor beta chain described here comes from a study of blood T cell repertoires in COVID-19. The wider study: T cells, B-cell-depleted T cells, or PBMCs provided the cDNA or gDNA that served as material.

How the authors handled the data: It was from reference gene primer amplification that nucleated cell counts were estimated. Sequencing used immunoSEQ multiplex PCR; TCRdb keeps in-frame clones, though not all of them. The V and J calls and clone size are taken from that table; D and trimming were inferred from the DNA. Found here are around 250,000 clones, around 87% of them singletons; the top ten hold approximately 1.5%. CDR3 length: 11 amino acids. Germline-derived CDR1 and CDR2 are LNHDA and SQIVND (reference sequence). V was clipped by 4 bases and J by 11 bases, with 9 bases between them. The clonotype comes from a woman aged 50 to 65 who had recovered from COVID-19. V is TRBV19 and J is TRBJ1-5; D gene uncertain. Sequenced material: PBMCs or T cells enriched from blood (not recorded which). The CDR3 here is CASSSERAQHF. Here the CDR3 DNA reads TGTGCCAGTAGTAGCGAACGGGCCCAGCATTTT. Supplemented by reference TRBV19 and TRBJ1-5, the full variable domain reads DGGITQSPKYLFRKEGQNVTLSCEQNLNHDAMYWYRQDPGQGLRLIYYSQIVNDFQKGDIAEGYSVSREKKESFPLTVTSAQKNPTAFYLCASSSERAQHFGDGTRLSIL.